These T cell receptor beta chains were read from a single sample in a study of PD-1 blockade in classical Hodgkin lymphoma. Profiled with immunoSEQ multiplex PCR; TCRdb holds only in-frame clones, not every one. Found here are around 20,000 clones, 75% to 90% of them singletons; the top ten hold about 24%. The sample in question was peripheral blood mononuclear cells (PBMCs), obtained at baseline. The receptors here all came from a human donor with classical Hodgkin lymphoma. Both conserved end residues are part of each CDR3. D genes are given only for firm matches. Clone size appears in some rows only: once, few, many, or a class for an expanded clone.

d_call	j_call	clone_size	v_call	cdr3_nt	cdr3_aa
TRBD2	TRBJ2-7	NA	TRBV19	TGTGCCACCGAAACTAGCGGGAGCTCCTACGAGCAGTACTTC	CATETSGSSYEQYF
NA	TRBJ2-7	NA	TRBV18	TGTGCCAGCTCACCGGTTAGGTCCGGGATAACCCACTCCTACGAGCAGTACTTC	CASSPVRSGITHSYEQYF
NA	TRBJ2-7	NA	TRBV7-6	TGTGCCAGCAGCTTAGCATCCGGGAGCTACGAGCAGTACTTC	CASSLASGSYEQYF
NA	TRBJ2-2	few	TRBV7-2	TGTGCCAGCAGCCCCTCAACCGGGGAGCTGTTTTTT	CASSPSTGELFF
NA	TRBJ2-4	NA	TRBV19	TGTGCCAGTAGTATAGAGGGAGTCTTGACCAAAAACATTCAGTACTTC	CASSIEGVLTKNIQYF
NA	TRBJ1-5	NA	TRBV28	TGTGCCAGCAGTTTCCGTAATCAGCCCCAGCATTTT	CASSFRNQPQHF
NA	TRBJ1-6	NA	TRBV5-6	TGTGCCAGCAGCCTGTTCGGGGTGAGCTCCTATAATTCACCCCTCCACTTT	CASSLFGVSSYNSPLHF
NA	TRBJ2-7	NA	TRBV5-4	TGTGCCAGCAGCCAAGGGGTACATCCTAACGAGCAGTACTTC	CASSQGVHPNEQYF
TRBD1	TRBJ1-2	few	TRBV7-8	TGTGCCAGCAGCTTAGCACAGGGGGCAGGCTATGGCTACACCTTC	CASSLAQGAGYGYTF
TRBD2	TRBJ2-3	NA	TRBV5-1	TGCGCCAGCAGCTTGCAAGCGGGGGGTATCACAGATACGCAGTATTTT	CASSLQAGGITDTQYF
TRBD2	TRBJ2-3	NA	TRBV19	TGTGCCAGTAGTATTAGGGCTAGCGGGAGGGCCGCAGATACGCAGTATTTT	CASSIRASGRAADTQYF
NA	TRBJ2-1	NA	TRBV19	TGTGCCAGTAGGCCCTCGGTGGAGGGACCCTTGGGCAATGAGCAGTTCTTC	CASRPSVEGPLGNEQFF
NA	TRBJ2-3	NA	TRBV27	TGTGCCAGCAGTTTATCGGCGTTTTTGTCGGGAGGCACAGATACGCAGTATTTT	CASSLSAFLSGGTDTQYF
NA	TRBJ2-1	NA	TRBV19	TGTGCCAGTAGTATGTTGGGGGATGAGCAGTTCTTC	CASSMLGDEQFF
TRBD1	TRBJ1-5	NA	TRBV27	TGTGCCAGCAGTTTGACAGGGGGCGGTCAGCCCCAGCATTTT	CASSLTGGGQPQHF
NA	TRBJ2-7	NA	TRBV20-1	TGCAGTGCTAGTGCCTACGAGCAGTACTTC	CSASAYEQYF
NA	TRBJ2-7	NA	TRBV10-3	TGTGCCATCAGTGAGTCTAGGTTGGAGTTGTCCTACGAGCAGTACTTC	CAISESRLELSYEQYF
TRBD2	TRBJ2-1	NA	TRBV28	TGTGCCAGCACGAGTCGGTACGGGACTAGCGGGGGTGAGCAGTTCTTC	CASTSRYGTSGGEQFF
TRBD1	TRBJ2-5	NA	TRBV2	TGTGCCAGCAGTGCTGGCAGGGGGATTCAAGAGACCCAGTACTTC	CASSAGRGIQETQYF
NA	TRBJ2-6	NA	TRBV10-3	TGTGCCATCGGTCCGCAACAGGGTACCGGGGCCAACGTCCTGACTTTC	CAIGPQQGTGANVLTF
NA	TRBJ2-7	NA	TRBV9	TGTGCCAGCAGTCGGACGAAAGACGAGCAGTACTTC	CASSRTKDEQYF
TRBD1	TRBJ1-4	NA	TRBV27	TGTGCCAGCAGATCGGGACAGAATGAAAAACTGTTTTTT	CASRSGQNEKLFF
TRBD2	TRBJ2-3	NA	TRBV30	TGTGCCTGGAGTGGGACTAGTCGTGAGGCAGATACGCAGTATTTT	CAWSGTSREADTQYF
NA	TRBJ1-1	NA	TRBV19	TGTGCCAGTAGTGGGGGAGCGGGGGTGAACACTGAAGCTTTCTTT	CASSGGAGVNTEAFF
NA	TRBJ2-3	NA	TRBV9	TGTGCCAGCAGCCCTCCGGGACTCCCTAGCACAGATACGCAGTATTTT	CASSPPGLPSTDTQYF
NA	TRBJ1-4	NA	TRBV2	TGTGCCAGCAGTGTGGGCAGTAATGAAAAACTGTTTTTT	CASSVGSNEKLFF
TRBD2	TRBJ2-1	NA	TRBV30	TGTGCCTGGAGTAAGGGTCTAGCGGGCCACAATGAGCAGTTCTTC	CAWSKGLAGHNEQFF
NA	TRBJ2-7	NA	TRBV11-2	TGTGCCAGCAGCTTAGTTGACGAGCAGTACTTC	CASSLVDEQYF
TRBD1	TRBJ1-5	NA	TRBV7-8	TGTGCCAGCGCGACAGGGGTCAATCAGCCCCAGCATTTT	CASATGVNQPQHF
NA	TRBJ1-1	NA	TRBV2	TGTGCCAGCAAGAATAGGGGTGGCACTGAAGCTTTCTTT	CASKNRGGTEAFF
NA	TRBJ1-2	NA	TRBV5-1	TGCGCCAGCAGCCCCTTGACGGCCCGCCTGGCTGGCTACACCTTC	CASSPLTARLAGYTF
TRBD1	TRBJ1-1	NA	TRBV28	TGTGCCAGCAGCTCCCCCGACAGGGGGCAGGACACTGAAGCTTTCTTT	CASSSPDRGQDTEAFF
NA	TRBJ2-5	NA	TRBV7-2	TGTGCCAGCAGCTTAGATCTACGCGGGATAAAGACCCAGTACTTC	CASSLDLRGIKTQYF
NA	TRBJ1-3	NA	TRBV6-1	TGTGCCAGCAGTGAAGACAGCGGAAACACCATATATTTT	CASSEDSGNTIYF
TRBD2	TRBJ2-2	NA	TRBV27	TGTGCCAGCACCCCTTGGGGGGTAGCGGGGGGCACCGGGGAGCTGTTTTTT	CASTPWGVAGGTGELFF
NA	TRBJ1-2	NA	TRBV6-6	TGTGCCAGCAAACCGAAATGGAGCCAAGATGGCTACACCTTC	CASKPKWSQDGYTF
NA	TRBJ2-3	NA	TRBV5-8	TGTGCCAGCAGGTCTACAGGGAGAGGAGATACGCAGTATTTT	CASRSTGRGDTQYF
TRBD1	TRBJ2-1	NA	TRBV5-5	TGTGCCAGCAGCGCGCCGCCGACAGGGTTAAATGAGCAGTTCTTC	CASSAPPTGLNEQFF
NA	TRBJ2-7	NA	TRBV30	TGTGCCGGCCGGACAGCCGTTGAGTGGTACTTC	CAGRTAVEWYF
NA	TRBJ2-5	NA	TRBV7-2	TGTGCCAGCAGCTTAGCAGAGACCCAGTACTTC	CASSLAETQYF
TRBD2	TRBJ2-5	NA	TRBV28	TGTGCCAGCTTAAGCCCCGGGACTAGCGGACAAGAGACCCAGTACTTC	CASLSPGTSGQETQYF
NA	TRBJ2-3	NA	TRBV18	TGTGCCAGCTCACCCATGAGCGGTCAGCGGAACCAATATACGCAGTATTTT	CASSPMSGQRNQYTQYF
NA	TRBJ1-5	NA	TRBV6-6	TGTGCCAGCAGCCTTGTCCCCGATCAGCCCCAGCATTTT	CASSLVPDQPQHF
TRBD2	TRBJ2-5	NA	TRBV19	TGTGCCAGTAGTATGGCAGGGCGGGAGTACCAAGAGACCCAGTACTTC	CASSMAGREYQETQYF
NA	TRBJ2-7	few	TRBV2	TGTGCCAGCGGGGGACTCCTCCCCGAACAGTACTTC	CASGGLLPEQYF
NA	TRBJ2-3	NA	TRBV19	TGTGCCAGTAGTATAGTGGCAGGGTCGCCAGATACGCAGTATTTT	CASSIVAGSPDTQYF